Described below is a single T cell receptor beta chain sequence and its context. The antigen is undetermined. Ipilimumab CTLA-4 blockade and focal radiation were given to patients with chemo-refractory metastatic non-small-cell lung cancer. This specimen comes from a study of radiotherapy plus CTLA-4 blockade in lung cancer. About the study: In approximately 17% of patients, objective responses were seen; approximately 34% had disease control. The study's findings and limits: Response was reportedly best predicted by early blood T cell clone dynamics, with interferon-beta. TCR clones of tumor origin grew in blood after radiotherapy plus ipilimumab.

This CDR3 comprises 14 residues. Per germline, CDR1 SGHTA and CDR2 FQGNSA. Trimming took 5 bases from V and 6 from J, leaving 16 bases between them. Clones were read by immunoSEQ multiplex PCR, and TCRdb kept only the in-frame ones, dropping some. Of tens of thousands of clones detected, roughly 78% appear once; the ten largest clones hold 10%. The source material was peripheral blood, sampled from a patient treated with radiotherapy plus ipilimumab. The sequence came from a human donor with non-small cell lung cancer who had a complete response to radiotherapy plus ipilimumab. The chain carries TRBV7-2 and TRBJ1-2, with no clear D. In nucleotides, the CDR3 is TGTGCCAGCAGCCCGGACTTTAACCCCCATGGCTACACCTTC. Encoded protein: CASSPDFNPHGYTF.